These 21 T cell receptor beta chains were all obtained from the same sample, sequenced in a study of cytomegalovirus exposure and HLA in healthy donors. The PCR employed 60 Vbeta primers together with 13 Jbeta primers. Repertoires were generated with immunoSEQ multiplex PCR, while TCRdb's copy carries only in-frame clones and drops some. This sample has about 280,000 clones, with about 90% found just once. The sample was PBMCs. The receptors here all came from a woman aged 18-30 years in good health and CMV-seronegative.

The chain recombines TRBV4-2 with TRBJ1-5; 8 bases align to TRBD1. The CDR3 covers 16 residues. The trim removed 1 base at V and 0 bases at J, leaving 2 bases unmatched. The germline CDR1 and CDR2 sequences are LGHNA and YNFKEQ. In DNA, the CDR3 is TGTGCCAGCAGCCAAGCGACAGGGGCTAGCAATCAGCCCCAGCATTTT. It yields the protein CASSQATGASNQPQHF.

Concerning this clone: Germline and junction disagree at one end, which may indicate a read error. This sequence joins TRBV7-9 and TRBJ2-1; 8 bases line up with TRBD2. Germline CDR1 is SEHNR and CDR2 is FQNEAQ (reference sequence). The CDR3 covers 10 residues. Here the CDR3 DNA reads TGTTCCAGCAGAGAAGCGGGGGAAGTCTTC. Translating it yields CSSREAGEVF.

The CDR3 spells CASRGQGFTDTQYF. CDR3 in DNA: TGTGCCAGCCGGGGACAGGGTTTCACAGATACGCAGTATTTT. The chain employs TRBV2 and TRBJ2-3; 9 bases match TRBD1. The CDR3 runs 14 residues. Trimming removed 8 bases from V and 2 bases from J; junction bases left unmatched: 5. Per the germline V gene, CDR1 is SNHLY and CDR2 is FYNNEI.

The rearrangement joins TRBV29-1 to TRBJ2-5, with a tentative D call TRBD2 (7 bases). This CDR3 spans 13 amino acids. V was pared by 3 bases and J by 5 bases, with 13 bases between. Germline CDR1 and CDR2: SQVTM and ANQGSEA. CDR3 protein: CSVEVGGRETQYF. CDR3 DNA: TGCAGCGTTGAGGTGGGGGGGCGGGAGACCCAGTACTTC.

CDR3 residues: CASSPGVAGGREQYF. CDR3 sequence (DNA): TGTGCCAGCAGCCCCGGGGTAGCGGGGGGGCGCGAGCAGTACTTC. The chain joins TRBV9 to TRBJ2-7, with 11 positions matching TRBD2. The CDR3 runs to 15 residues. With 4 bases clipped from V and 6 bases from J, the junction kept 9 bases outside the gene matches. CDR1 is SGDLS, CDR2 YYNGEE, per germline.

A word on this clone: A junction boundary mismatches the germline segment, possibly from a read error. The rearrangement links TRBV7-9 to TRBJ2-2, with TRBD2 identical over 8 bases. There are 16 residues in the CDR3. The germline CDR1 and CDR2 sequences are SEHNR and FQNEAQ (reference sequence). CDR3 amino acids: CSSSSGTRVETGELFF. CDR3 coding DNA: TGTTCCAGCAGCTCTGGGACTAGGGTTGAGACCGGGGAGCTGTTTTTT.

V gene TRBV11-3 combines with J gene TRBJ2-2, with TRBD2 matching over 8 bases. After removal of 1 base from V and 1 base from J, the junction contained 8 bases not matched to a gene. The CDR3 has 18 amino acids. Looked up from germline, CDR1 is SGHNT and CDR2 is YENEEA. In DNA form, the CDR3 reads TGTGCCAGCAGCTTAGGACGATTAGCGGGGATGAACACCGGGGAGCTGTTTTTT. Its translation: CASSLGRLAGMNTGELFF.

This sequence joins TRBV5-1 and TRBJ1-6; 7 nucleotides match TRBD1. Unmatched junction bases numbered 8, after V lost 4 bases and J lost 4 bases. The CDR3 totals 16 residues. Germline V gene data show CDR1 as SGHRS and CDR2 as YFSETQ. CDR3 sequence: CASSRSRGEYNSPLHF. The CDR3 bases are TGCGCCAGCAGCCGAAGCAGGGGGGAGTATAATTCACCCCTCCACTTT.

The CDR3 nucleotides read TGTGCCAGCAGCCAAAGGGGCGGGGGGGCTTACAATGAGCAGTTCTTC. Encoded protein: CASSQRGGGAYNEQFF. The V gene is TRBV9, the J gene TRBJ2-1; 9 bases align to TRBD2. The CDR3 runs 16 residues. Germline trimming cut 4 bases from V and 4 bases from J; bases unmatched to any gene: 9. Germline assignment: CDR1 SGDLS and CDR2 YYNGEE.

With respect to this clone: One end of the junction fails to match germline, which may point to a read error. CDR3 bases: TGTTCCAGCAGCTTAGGAGGAAACACCGGGGAGCTGTTTTTT. Translating gives CSSSLGGNTGELFF. V gene TRBV7-9 combines with J gene TRBJ2-2; weak D call: TRBD2 (5 bases). Germline assignment: CDR1 SEHNR and CDR2 FQNEAQ (reference sequence). This CDR3 spans 14 amino acids.

V gene TRBV27 combines with J gene TRBJ1-2, with D tentatively TRBD1 (6 bases). The germline CDR1 and CDR2 sequences are MNHEY and SMNVEV (reference sequence). V shed 3 bases and J shed 6 bases, with 11 bases lying between them. The CDR3 totals 13 residues. CDR3: CASSLGQDNGYTF. Here the CDR3 DNA reads TGTGCCAGCAGTTTGGGACAAGATAATGGCTACACCTTC.

V usage is TRBV6-5 and J usage is TRBJ1-2; no reliable D call. Trimming took off 0 bases at V and 0 bases at J, with 5 bases between the two ends. This CDR3 is 14 amino acids long. Germline CDR1 reads MNHEY; CDR2 reads SVGAGI. Here the CDR3 reads CASSYSPANYGYTF. CDR3 bases: TGTGCCAGCAGTTACTCCCCGGCTAACTATGGCTACACCTTC.

The rearrangement uses TRBV28 and TRBJ1-3; weak D call: TRBD1 (5 bases). V was shortened by 6 bases and J by 0 bases, with 12 bases between the two germline ends. Germline CDR1 is MDHEN and CDR2 is SYDVKM. The CDR3 totals 15 residues. CDR3 protein: CASSRRGDSGNTIYF. The DNA for the CDR3 is TGTGCCAGCAGCCGACGGGGGGACTCTGGAAACACCATATATTTT.

This rearrangement joins TRBV2 to TRBJ1-5, with 8 bases identical to TRBD1. CDR3 length: 14 amino acids. The germline V gene encodes CDR1 SNHLY and CDR2 FYNNEI. V shed 2 bases and J 7 bases; nucleotides not matched to a gene: 4. The CDR3 sequence: CASSEQGAGQPQHF. The CDR3 DNA reads TGTGCCAGCAGTGAACAGGGGGCTGGGCAGCCCCAGCATTTT.

The rearrangement joins TRBV2 to TRBJ1-1, with no clear D. V lost 3 bases and J lost 1, with 3 bases in between. The V gene's germline CDR1 is SNHLY and CDR2 FYNNEI. The CDR3 spans 12 residues. Here the CDR3 reads CASSDWNTEAFF. In DNA form, the CDR3 reads TGTGCCAGCAGTGACTGGAACACTGAAGCTTTCTTT.

The V call is TRBV11-2, the J call TRBJ2-1; 10 positions agree with TRBD2. The germline V gene has CDR1 SGHAT and CDR2 FQNNGV. The V gene end was trimmed by 5 bases and the J gene end by 8 bases; junction bases not matched to a gene: 6. The CDR3 has 14 residues. The CDR3 DNA follows: TGTGCCAGCAGCCTGGGACTAGCGAACGATGAGCAGTTCTTC. Its protein product is CASSLGLANDEQFF.

This clone was counted only a few times. Other DNA sequences in the sample encode the same CDR3. The rearrangement joins TRBV6-5 to TRBJ1-5; 7 bases are shared with TRBD1. The germline V gene has CDR1 MNHEY and CDR2 SVGAGI. The CDR3 is made up of 14 amino acids. J was trimmed by 4 bases and V by 5 bases; bases with no gene match: 5. This CDR3 is CASSRGQINQPQHF. The DNA of the CDR3 is TGTGCCAGCAGTCGGGGACAGATTAATCAGCCCCAGCATTTT.

V and J are TRBV7-6 and TRBJ2-5; TRBD1 might be the D (8 bases). The germline gives CDR1 SGHVS, CDR2 FNYEAQ. This CDR3 comprises 16 residues. Trimming took 5 bases from V and 5 from J, leaving 21 bases between them. The CDR3 region is CASSAQGARGSETQYF. In DNA form, the CDR3 reads TGTGCCAGCAGCGCTCAGGGGGCGCGGGGGTCGGAGACCCAGTACTTC.

The V and J genes are TRBV30 and TRBJ2-3; a possible D gene is TRBD1 (6 bases). The CDR3 has 15 residues. Trimming stripped 0 bases from V and 4 bases from J, with 14 bases between. CDR1 is GTSNPN and CDR2 is SVGIG in the germline V gene (reference sequence). CDR3: CAWSVIGAGADTQYF. In DNA, the CDR3 is TGTGCCTGGAGTGTTATAGGGGCAGGGGCAGATACGCAGTATTTT.

This chain uses TRBV7-3 with TRBJ2-3; TRBD2 matches 8 bases. The CDR3 runs to 16 residues. V gave up 5 bases and J gave up 4 bases; unmatched junction bases: 11. Germline V gives CDR1 SGHTA, CDR2 FQGTGA. CDR3 loop: CASSLLGAGGSDTQYF. The CDR3 DNA is TGTGCCAGCAGCCTCCTCGGGGCGGGGGGTTCAGATACGCAGTATTTT.

The V call is TRBV19, the J call TRBJ1-5; 8 positions agree with TRBD1. Losses at the gene ends were 5 bases for V and 0 bases for J; bases not matched to a gene: 3. The length of the CDR3 is 15 residues. The germline CDR1 and CDR2 sequences are LNHDA and SQIVND (reference sequence). The CDR3 region is CASSDRGYSNQPQHF. The DNA for the CDR3 is TGTGCCAGTAGTGACAGGGGATATAGCAATCAGCCCCAGCATTTT.